The text below deals with one TCR beta chain. No antigen is known for it. The data were obtained in a study of T cell responses to AZD1222 COVID-19 vaccine. Overall study: Second-dose schedules of about 4 or about 12 weeks were combined. Findings and caveats of the study: Nearly half of spike-specific TCRs reportedly target variant regions that are unmutated in the B.1.351 and B.1.1.7 variants. Clonal diversity was possibly underestimated, and white British individuals and females predominated among donors.

Libraries were prepared by immunoSEQ multiplex PCR; TCRdb keeps only in-frame clonotypes and omits some of them. The table has about 110,000 clones, around 81% seen once. CDR1 is SGDLS, CDR2 YYNGEE, per germline. The CDR3 length is 16 residues. J lost 3 bases, V lost 3 bases, and 10 bases had no gene match. The clonotype originates from an adult in good health. This sequence joins TRBV9 and TRBJ2-5; 8 bases align to TRBD1. This specimen consisted of peripheral blood, obtained on day 0 of AZD1222 vaccination. CDR3 region: CASSDPGTGQKETQYF. The CDR3 DNA reads TGTGCCAGCAGCGACCCCGGGACAGGTCAAAAAGAGACCCAGTACTTC. Using reference TRBV9 and TRBJ2-5 for the parts outside the CDR3, the full variable domain is DSGVTQTPKHLITATGQRVTLRCSPRSGDLSVYWYQQSLDQGLQFLIQYYNGEERAKGNILERFSAQQFPDLHSELNLSSLELGDSALYFCASSDPGTGQKETQYFGPGTRLLVL.